This is a list of T cell receptor beta chains from one sample in a study of T cell responses to AZD1222 COVID-19 vaccine. Here immunoSEQ multiplex PCR was the method, and the copy in TCRdb shows in-frame clones only, minus some. The sample shows around 180,000 clones, approximately 94% of them seen only once. The material was peripheral blood, obtained 28 days after the second AZD1222 dose. The receptors shown here come from an adult who received the AZD1222 COVID-19 vaccine. Both conserved end residues are part of each CDR3. D genes are given only for firm matches. Only part of the rows carry a size: once, few, many, or a class if the clone is expanded.

V	size	J	D	DNA	CDR3
TRBV4-2	NA	TRBJ2-1	TRBD2	TGTGCCAGCAGCCAAGTTTTGGTGACTAGCGGTTTAGGGATGGTGCAGTTCTTC	CASSQVLVTSGLGMVQFF
TRBV7-9	NA	TRBJ1-2	NA	TGTGCCAGCAGCAGAGGGACGGACTATGGCTACACCTTC	CASSRGTDYGYTF
TRBV20-1	NA	TRBJ2-6	TRBD1	TGCAGTGCTATTGACAGGGGTAAACCTGGGGCCAACGTCCTGACTTTC	CSAIDRGKPGANVLTF
TRBV2	NA	TRBJ1-2	NA	TGTGCCAGCAGTGAGGGCCGACGACGGTTTGGCTACACCTTC	CASSEGRRRFGYTF
TRBV28	NA	TRBJ1-1	NA	TGTGCCAGCAGACTAATCATGAACACTGAAGCTTTCTTT	CASRLIMNTEAFF
TRBV6-2/TRBV6-3	NA	TRBJ1-2	NA	TGTGCCAGCAGTTACCCACAAACCGGCTACACCTTC	CASSYPQTGYTF
TRBV6-5	NA	TRBJ2-7	NA	TGTGCCAGCAGTTACGGATCTGAGTACGAGCAGTACTTC	CASSYGSEYEQYF
TRBV10-3	NA	TRBJ1-2	TRBD1	TGTGCCATCAGTTTATCCTCGGACAGGGGGGACTACACCTTC	CAISLSSDRGDYTF
TRBV5-6	NA	TRBJ2-3	TRBD2	TGTGCCAGCAGCTTGGCGTTAGCGGGAGGGCCAAGTACCTTGTATTTT	CASSLALAGGPSTLYF
TRBV7-9	NA	TRBJ1-2	NA	TGTGCCAGCAGCCAGGACACCTTGCAGGGCTACACCTTC	CASSQDTLQGYTF
TRBV4-1	NA	TRBJ1-1	NA	TGCGCCAGCAGCCTTTACAGGGAGGAGACTGAAGCTTTCTTT	CASSLYREETEAFF
TRBV18	NA	TRBJ2-1	TRBD1	TGTGCCAGCTCACCACGAAGGTCGGGGTCAACAGGGGGCAATGAGCAGTTCTTC	CASSPRRSGSTGGNEQFF
TRBV14	NA	TRBJ2-1	NA	TGTGCCAGCAGCCAGGTACAGGCCTCACTCTACAATGAGCAGTTCTTC	CASSQVQASLYNEQFF
TRBV16	NA	TRBJ2-1	NA	TGTGCCAGCAGCCAACAGGGACCGAGCTCCTACAATGAGCAGTTCTTC	CASSQQGPSSYNEQFF
TRBV5-4	NA	TRBJ1-1	NA	NA	CASSFGPGGETEAFF
TRBV27	NA	TRBJ2-7	NA	TGTGCCAGCAGTCTGGGTTCTTGGGACTACGAGCAGTACTTC	CASSLGSWDYEQYF
TRBV11-3	NA	TRBJ1-2	TRBD1	TGTGCCAGCAGCTTCGGGGGGGACAGTAACTATGGCTACACCTTC	CASSFGGDSNYGYTF
TRBV5-4	NA	TRBJ1-1	TRBD1	TGTGCCAGCAGCTTCCAAATCACAGGGGCCAACACTGAAGCTTTCTTT	CASSFQITGANTEAFF
TRBV2	NA	TRBJ2-3	TRBD1	TGTGCCAGCTCCCGGGACAGGGCTTTCGATGATACGCAGTATTTT	CASSRDRAFDDTQYF
TRBV7-2	once	TRBJ1-5	NA	TGTGCCAGCAGTTGGGGAGGGGCGAGGAGAAATCAGCCCCAGCATTTT	CASSWGGARRNQPQHF
TRBV3-1/TRBV3-2	NA	TRBJ2-2	NA	TGTGCCAGCAGCCTTGGGGTTGGCACCGGGGAGCTGTTTTTT	CASSLGVGTGELFF
TRBV2	NA	TRBJ1-4	TRBD1	TGTGCCAGCAGTGTACGAACAGGGGAGGGTGAAAAACTGTTTTTT	CASSVRTGEGEKLFF
TRBV14	NA	TRBJ1-2	NA	TGTGCCAGCAGCCAAGACTACCTTGGGAGCTATGGCTACACCTTC	CASSQDYLGSYGYTF
TRBV6-5	once	TRBJ1-2	NA	TGTGCCAGCAATCGTGGAGGGGTTGAAATCCAGGGCTACACCTTC	CASNRGGVEIQGYTF
TRBV7-8	NA	TRBJ1-1	TRBD1	TGTGCCAGCAGCTTAGGTGGACAGGCTCTTGCTTTCTTT	CASSLGGQALAFF
TRBV27	NA	TRBJ2-5	TRBD2	TGTGCCAGCAGGGAGGGACTAGCGGGATTGACCCAGTACTTC	CASREGLAGLTQYF
TRBV7-8	few	TRBJ1-3	TRBD1	TGTGCCAGCAGCTTGGGGACAGCTAACTCTGGAAACACCATATATTTT	CASSLGTANSGNTIYF
TRBV19	NA	TRBJ2-7	TRBD2	TGTGCCAGTAGTATTGGGGCGGGAGGCGAGCAGTACTTC	CASSIGAGGEQYF
TRBV6-5	NA	TRBJ1-2	NA	TGTGCCAGCAAGGACAGCGAACCTAACTATGGCTACACCTTC	CASKDSEPNYGYTF
TRBV2	NA	TRBJ1-5	NA	TGTGCCAGCAGGGGAAAGGTAACAGGCCAAATTCAGCCCCAGCATTTT	CASRGKVTGQIQPQHF
TRBV10-3	NA	TRBJ1-6	NA	TGTGCCATCAGTGCAGGCAGGGATAATTCACCCCTCCACTTT	CAISAGRDNSPLHF
TRBV4-1	NA	TRBJ2-4	NA	TGCGCCAGCAGCCAAGACCCTAGGCGAGGAGGGAACATTCAGTACTTC	CASSQDPRRGGNIQYF
TRBV27	NA	TRBJ2-7	TRBD1	TGTGCCAGCAGTTTGGGGACAGGGGTCTACGAGCAGTACTTC	CASSLGTGVYEQYF
TRBV5-1	NA	TRBJ2-7	TRBD2	TGCGCCAGCAGCTTGGAGGGGACTAGCGGGGGGGCCGACGAGCAGTACTTC	CASSLEGTSGGADEQYF
TRBV14	NA	TRBJ1-1	NA	TGTGCCAGCAGCCAAGCTTGGGAACACCGGGACCGCCTGCGTACTGAAGCTTTCTTT	CASSQAWEHRDRLRTEAFF
TRBV10-3	once	TRBJ2-6	NA	TGTGCCAGCGGGGGGGCCAACGTCCTGACTTTC	CASGGANVLTF
TRBV18	NA	TRBJ1-6	NA	TGTGCCAGCTCACCGGGGGGCTTCGATTCACCCCTCCACTTT	CASSPGGFDSPLHF
TRBV28	NA	TRBJ2-5	NA	TGTGCCAGCAGTTTATCAGGGGTCGGGGAGACCCAGTACTTC	CASSLSGVGETQYF
TRBV29-1	NA	TRBJ2-1	TRBD1	TGCAGCGTGCAGGCCGGGACAGTATATTTTGGTGAGCAGTTCTTC	CSVQAGTVYFGEQFF
TRBV19	NA	TRBJ1-5	NA	TGTGCCAGTAGTAGGGGGGGGCAGCCCCAGCATTTT	CASSRGGQPQHF